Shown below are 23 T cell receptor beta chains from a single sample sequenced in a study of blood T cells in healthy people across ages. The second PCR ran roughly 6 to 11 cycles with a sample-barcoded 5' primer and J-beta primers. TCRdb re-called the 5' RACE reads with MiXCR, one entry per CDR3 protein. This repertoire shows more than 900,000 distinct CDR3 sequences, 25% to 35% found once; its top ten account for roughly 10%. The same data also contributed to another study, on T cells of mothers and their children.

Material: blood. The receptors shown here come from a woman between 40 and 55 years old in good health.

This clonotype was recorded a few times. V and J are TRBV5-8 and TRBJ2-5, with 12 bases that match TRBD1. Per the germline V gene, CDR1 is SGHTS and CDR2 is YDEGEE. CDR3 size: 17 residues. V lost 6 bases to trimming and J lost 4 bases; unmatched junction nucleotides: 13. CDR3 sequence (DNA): TGTGCCAGCACCTACCCCCGAGGGGACAGGGGGCGAGAGACCCAGTACTTC. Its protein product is CASTYPRGDRGRETQYF.

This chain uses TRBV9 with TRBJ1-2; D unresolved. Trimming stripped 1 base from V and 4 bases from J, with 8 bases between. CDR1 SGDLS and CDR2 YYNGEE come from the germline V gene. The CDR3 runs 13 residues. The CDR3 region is CASSVTNGYGYTF. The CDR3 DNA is TGTGCCAGCAGCGTAACTAACGGCTATGGCTACACCTTC.

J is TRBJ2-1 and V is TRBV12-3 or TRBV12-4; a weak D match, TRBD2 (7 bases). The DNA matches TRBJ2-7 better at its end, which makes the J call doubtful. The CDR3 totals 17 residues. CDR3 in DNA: TGTGCCAGCAGTTCCCCCCAGGGGAGCGGGGACTACAATGAGCAGTACTTC. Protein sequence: CASSSPQGSGDYNEQYF.

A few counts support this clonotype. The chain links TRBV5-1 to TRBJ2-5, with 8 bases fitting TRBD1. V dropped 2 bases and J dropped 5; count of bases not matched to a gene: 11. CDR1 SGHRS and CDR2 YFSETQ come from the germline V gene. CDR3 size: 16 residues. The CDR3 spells CASSFRQGRGAETQYF. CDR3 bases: TGCGCCAGCAGCTTTCGACAGGGGCGGGGTGCGGAGACCCAGTACTTC.

Here the CDR3 DNA reads TGTGCCAGCGCCGGGACAGGGGGCTCCTACGAGCAGTACTTC. Translated: CASAGTGGSYEQYF. The chain joins TRBV10-3 to TRBJ2-7; 11 positions agree with TRBD1. V trimming: 10 bases; J trimming: 0 bases; junction bases outside the gene matches: 5. The CDR3 totals 14 residues. The germline CDR1 and CDR2 sequences are ENHRY and SYGVKD.

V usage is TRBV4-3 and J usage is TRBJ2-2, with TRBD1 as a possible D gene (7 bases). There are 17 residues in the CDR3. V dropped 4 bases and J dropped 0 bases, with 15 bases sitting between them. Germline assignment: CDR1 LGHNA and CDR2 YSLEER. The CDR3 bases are TGCGCCAGCAGCCCGAACAGGGGACTTACGAACACCGGGGAGCTGTTTTTT. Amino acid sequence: CASSPNRGLTNTGELFF.

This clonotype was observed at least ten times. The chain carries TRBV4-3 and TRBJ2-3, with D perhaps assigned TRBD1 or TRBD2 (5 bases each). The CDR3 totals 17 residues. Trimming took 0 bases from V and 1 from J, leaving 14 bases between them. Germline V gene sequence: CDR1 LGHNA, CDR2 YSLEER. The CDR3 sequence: CASSQDLGGTGTDTQYF. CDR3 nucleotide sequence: TGCGCCAGCAGCCAAGATCTTGGGGGAACTGGCACAGATACGCAGTATTTT.

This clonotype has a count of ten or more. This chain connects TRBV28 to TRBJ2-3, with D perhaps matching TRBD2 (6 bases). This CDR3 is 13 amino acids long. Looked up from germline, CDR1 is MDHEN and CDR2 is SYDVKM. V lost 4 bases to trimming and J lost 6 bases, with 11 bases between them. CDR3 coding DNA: TGTGCCAGCAGTTCAACTAGCATGGATACGCAGTATTTT. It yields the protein CASSSTSMDTQYF.

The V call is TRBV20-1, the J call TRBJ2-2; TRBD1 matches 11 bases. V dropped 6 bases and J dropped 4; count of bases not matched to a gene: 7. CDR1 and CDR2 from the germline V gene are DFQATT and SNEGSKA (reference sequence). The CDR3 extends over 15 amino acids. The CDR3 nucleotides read TGCAGTGCAGTGGACAGGGGGCGAAGCACCGGGGAGCTGTTTTTT. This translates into CSAVDRGRSTGELFF.

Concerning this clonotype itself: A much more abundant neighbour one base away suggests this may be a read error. The CDR3 loop reads CAGSPTGQGVEQYF. The CDR3 DNA sequence: TGTGCCGGCAGTCCGACGGGACAGGGGGTCGAGCAGTACTTC. The gene calls are TRBV12-3 or TRBV12-4 and TRBJ2-7; TRBD1 matches at 11 bases. The CDR3 is made up of 14 amino acids.

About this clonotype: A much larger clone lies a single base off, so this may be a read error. The CDR3 loop is CASSDTGESGANVLTF. Written as DNA, the CDR3 is TGTGCCAGCAGCGACACTGGGGAATCTGGGGCCAACGTCCTGACTTTC. The chain uses TRBV13 and TRBJ2-6; D is unresolved. The CDR3 spans 16 residues. The germline V gene has CDR1 PRHDT and CDR2 FYEKMQ (reference sequence). The V end was cut by 5 bases, the J end by 1 base, with 12 bases between.

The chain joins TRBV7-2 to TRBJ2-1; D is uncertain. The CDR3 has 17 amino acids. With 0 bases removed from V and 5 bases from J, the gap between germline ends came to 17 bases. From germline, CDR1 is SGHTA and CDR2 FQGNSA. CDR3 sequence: CASSLALWRNSHNEQFF. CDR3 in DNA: TGTGCCAGCAGCTTAGCGCTTTGGCGCAACTCTCACAATGAGCAGTTCTTC.

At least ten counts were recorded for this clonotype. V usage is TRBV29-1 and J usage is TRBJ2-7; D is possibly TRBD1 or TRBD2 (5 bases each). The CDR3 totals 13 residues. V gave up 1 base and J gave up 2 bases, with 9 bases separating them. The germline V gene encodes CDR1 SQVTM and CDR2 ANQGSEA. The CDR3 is CSVEVGDPYEQYF. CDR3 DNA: TGCAGCGTTGAAGTGGGGGACCCCTACGAGCAGTACTTC.

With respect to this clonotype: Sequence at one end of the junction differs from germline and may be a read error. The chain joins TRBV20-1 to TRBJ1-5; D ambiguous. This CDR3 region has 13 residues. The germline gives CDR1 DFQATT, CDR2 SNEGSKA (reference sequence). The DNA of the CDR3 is TGCAGTGCTGGAGATAGGGAATATCAGCCCCAGCATTTT. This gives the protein CSAGDREYQPQHF.

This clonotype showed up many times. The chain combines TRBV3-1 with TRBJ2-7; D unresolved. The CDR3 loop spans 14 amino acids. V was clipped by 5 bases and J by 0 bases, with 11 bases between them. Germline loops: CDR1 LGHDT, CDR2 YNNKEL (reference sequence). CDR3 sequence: CASSGDSSSYEQYF. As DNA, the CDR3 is TGTGCCAGCAGCGGAGACTCGAGCTCCTACGAGCAGTACTTC.

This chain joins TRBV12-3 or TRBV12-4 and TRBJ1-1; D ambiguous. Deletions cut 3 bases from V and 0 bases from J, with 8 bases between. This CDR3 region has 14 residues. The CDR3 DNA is TGTGCCAGCAGTTTTCTAGTCGTGAACACTGAAGCTTTCTTT. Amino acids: CASSFLVVNTEAFF.

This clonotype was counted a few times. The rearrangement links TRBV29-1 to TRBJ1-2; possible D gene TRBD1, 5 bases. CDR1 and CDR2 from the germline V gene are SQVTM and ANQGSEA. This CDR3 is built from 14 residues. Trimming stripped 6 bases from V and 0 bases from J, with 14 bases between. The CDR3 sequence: CSVARDAANYGYTF. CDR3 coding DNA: TGCAGCGTGGCACGGGACGCAGCTAACTATGGCTACACCTTC.

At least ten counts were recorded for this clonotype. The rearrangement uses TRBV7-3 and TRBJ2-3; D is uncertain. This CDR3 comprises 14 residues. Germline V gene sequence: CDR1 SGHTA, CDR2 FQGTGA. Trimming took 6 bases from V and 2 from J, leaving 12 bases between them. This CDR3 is CASSLRGDTDTQYF. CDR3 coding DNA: TGTGCCAGCAGTCTGCGTGGGGACACAGATACGCAGTATTTT. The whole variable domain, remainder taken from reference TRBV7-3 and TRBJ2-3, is GAGVSQTPSNKVTEKGKYVELRCDPISGHTALYWYRQSLGQGPEFLIYFQGTGAADDSGLPNDRFFAVRPEGSVSTLKIQRTERGDSAVYLCASSLRGDTDTQYFGPGTRLTVL.

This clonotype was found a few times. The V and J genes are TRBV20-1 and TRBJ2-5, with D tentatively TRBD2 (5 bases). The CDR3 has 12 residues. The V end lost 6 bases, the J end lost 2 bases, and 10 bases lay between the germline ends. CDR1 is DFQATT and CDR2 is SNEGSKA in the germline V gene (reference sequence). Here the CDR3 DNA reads TGCAGTGCCAACCGGGGACAAGAGACCCAGTACTTC. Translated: CSANRGQETQYF.

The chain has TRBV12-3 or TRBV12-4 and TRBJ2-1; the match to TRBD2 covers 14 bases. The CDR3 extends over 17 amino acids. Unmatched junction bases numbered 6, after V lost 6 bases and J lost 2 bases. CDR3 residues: CASSSRTSGGTYNEQFF. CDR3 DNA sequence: TGTGCCAGCAGCTCTCGGACTAGCGGGGGGACCTACAATGAGCAGTTCTTC.

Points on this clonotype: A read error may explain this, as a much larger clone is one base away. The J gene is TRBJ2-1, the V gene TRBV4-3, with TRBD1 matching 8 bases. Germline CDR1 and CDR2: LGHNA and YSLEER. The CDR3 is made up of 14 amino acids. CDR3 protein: CAGSQEGQEHEQFF. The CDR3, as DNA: TGCGCCGGCAGCCAAGAGGGACAGGAACATGAGCAGTTCTTC.

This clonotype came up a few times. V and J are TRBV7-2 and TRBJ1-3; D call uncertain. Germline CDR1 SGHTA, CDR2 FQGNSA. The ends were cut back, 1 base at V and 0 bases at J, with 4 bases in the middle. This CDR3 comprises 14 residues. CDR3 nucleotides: TGTGCCAGCAGCTTAGAGATCTCTGGAAACACCATATATTTT. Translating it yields CASSLEISGNTIYF.

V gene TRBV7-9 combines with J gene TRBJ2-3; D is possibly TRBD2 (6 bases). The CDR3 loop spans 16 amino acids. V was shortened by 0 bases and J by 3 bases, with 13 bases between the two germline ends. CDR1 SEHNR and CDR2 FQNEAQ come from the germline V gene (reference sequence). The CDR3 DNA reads TGTGCCAGCAGCTTAGCGACGGGCGGGACGACAGATACGCAGTATTTT. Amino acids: CASSLATGGTTDTQYF.